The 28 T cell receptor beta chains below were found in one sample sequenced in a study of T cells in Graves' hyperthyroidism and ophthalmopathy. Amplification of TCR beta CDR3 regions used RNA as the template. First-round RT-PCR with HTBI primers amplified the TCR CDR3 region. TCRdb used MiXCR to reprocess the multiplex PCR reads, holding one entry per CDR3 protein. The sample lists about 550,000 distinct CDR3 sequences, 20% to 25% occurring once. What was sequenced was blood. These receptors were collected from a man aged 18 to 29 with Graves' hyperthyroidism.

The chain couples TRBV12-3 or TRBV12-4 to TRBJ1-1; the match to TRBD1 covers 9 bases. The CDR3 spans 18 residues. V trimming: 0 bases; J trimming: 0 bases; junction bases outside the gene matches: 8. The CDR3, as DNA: TGTGCCAGCAGTTTAGCGGTAGGGACAGGGATACTGAACACTGAAGCTTTCTTT. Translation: CASSLAVGTGILNTEAFF.

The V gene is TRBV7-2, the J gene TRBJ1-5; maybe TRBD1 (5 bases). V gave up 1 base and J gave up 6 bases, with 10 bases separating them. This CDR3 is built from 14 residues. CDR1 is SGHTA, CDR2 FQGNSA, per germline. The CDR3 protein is CASSLGGQSQPQHF. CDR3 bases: TGTGCCAGCAGCTTAGGGGGCCAGAGTCAGCCCCAGCATTTT.

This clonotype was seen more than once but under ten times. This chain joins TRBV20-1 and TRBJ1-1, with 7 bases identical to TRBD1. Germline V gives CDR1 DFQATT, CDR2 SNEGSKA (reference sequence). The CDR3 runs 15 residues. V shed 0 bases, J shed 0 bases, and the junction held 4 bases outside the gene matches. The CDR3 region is CSARDGDRLNTEAFF. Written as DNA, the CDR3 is TGCAGTGCTAGAGATGGGGACAGATTGAACACTGAAGCTTTCTTT.

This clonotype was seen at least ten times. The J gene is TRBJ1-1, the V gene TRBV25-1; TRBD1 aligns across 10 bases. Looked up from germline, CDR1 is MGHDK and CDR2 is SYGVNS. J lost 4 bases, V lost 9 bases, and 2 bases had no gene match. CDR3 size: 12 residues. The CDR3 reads CASGDRGTEAFF. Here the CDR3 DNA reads TGTGCCAGTGGGGACAGGGGCACTGAAGCTTTCTTT.

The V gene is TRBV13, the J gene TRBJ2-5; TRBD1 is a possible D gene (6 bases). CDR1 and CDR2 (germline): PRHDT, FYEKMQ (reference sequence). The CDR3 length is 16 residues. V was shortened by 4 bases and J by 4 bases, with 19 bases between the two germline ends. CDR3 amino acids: CASSSNPGHSGETQYF. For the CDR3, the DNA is TGTGCCAGCAGCTCCAATCCGGGACACTCGGGAGAGACCCAGTACTTC.

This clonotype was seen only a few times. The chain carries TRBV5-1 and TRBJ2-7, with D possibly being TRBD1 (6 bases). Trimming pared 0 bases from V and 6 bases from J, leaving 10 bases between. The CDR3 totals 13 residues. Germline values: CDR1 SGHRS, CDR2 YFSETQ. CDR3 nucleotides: TGCGCCAGCAGCTTGGGAAACAGGGCCGAGCAGTACTTC. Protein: CASSLGNRAEQYF.

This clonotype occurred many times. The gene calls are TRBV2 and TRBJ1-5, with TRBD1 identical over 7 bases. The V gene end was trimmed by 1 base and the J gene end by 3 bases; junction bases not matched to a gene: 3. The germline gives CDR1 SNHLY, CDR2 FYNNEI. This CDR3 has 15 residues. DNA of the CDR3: TGTGCCAGCAGTGAAGGACAGGGCTTCAATCAGCCCCAGCATTTT. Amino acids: CASSEGQGFNQPQHF.

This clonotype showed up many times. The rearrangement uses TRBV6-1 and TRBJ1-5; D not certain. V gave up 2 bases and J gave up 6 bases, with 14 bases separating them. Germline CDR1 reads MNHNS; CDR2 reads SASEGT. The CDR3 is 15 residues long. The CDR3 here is CASSEFFVDGQPQHF. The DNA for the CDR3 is TGTGCCAGCAGTGAATTTTTTGTGGATGGTCAGCCCCAGCATTTT.

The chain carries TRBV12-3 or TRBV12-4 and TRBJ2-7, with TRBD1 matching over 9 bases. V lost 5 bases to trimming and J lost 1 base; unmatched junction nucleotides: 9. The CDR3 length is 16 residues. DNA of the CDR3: TGTGCCAGCAGTCTAAGCGGGACAGGGCGGTCCTACGAGCAGTACTTC. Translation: CASSLSGTGRSYEQYF.

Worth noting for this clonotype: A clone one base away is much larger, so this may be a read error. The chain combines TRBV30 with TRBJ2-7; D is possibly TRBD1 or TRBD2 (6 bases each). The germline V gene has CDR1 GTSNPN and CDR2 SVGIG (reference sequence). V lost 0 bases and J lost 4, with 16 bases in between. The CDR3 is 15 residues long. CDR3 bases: TGTGCCTGGAGTGTTCTCAACGGGGGCCCTTACGAGCAGTACTTC. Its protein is CAWSVLNGGPYEQYF.

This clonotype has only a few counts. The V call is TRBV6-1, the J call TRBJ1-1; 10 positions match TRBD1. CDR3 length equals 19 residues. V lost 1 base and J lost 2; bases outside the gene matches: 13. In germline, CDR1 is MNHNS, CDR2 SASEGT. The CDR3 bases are TGTGCCAGCAGTGAAGGGTTTAACCCGGGACAGGGGCGTAACACTGAAGCTTTCTTT. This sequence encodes CASSEGFNPGQGRNTEAFF.

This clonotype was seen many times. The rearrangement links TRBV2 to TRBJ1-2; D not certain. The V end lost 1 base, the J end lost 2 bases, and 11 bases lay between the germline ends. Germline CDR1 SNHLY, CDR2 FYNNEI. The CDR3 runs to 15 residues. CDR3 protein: CASSEEAVSNYGYTF. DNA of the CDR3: TGTGCCAGCAGTGAAGAGGCTGTTTCCAACTATGGCTACACCTTC.

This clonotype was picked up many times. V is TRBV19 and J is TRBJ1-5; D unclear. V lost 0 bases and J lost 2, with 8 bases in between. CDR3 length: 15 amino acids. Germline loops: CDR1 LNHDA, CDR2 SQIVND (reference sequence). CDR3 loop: CASSIDRSGNQPQHF. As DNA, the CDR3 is TGTGCCAGTAGTATAGATCGGTCTGGCAATCAGCCCCAGCATTTT.

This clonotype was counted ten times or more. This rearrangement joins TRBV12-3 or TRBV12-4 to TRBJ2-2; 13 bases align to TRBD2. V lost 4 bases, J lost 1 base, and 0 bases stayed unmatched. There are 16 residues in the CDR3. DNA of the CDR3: TGTGCCAGCAGTTGGACTAGCGGGGGGAACACCGGGGAGCTGTTTTTT. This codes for CASSWTSGGNTGELFF.

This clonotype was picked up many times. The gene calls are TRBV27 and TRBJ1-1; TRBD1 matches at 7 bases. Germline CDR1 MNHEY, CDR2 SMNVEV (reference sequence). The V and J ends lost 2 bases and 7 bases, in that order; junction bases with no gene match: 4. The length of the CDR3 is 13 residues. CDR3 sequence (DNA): TGTGCCAGCAGTTTAGTTCAGGGGGGTGAAGCTTTCTTT. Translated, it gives CASSLVQGGEAFF.

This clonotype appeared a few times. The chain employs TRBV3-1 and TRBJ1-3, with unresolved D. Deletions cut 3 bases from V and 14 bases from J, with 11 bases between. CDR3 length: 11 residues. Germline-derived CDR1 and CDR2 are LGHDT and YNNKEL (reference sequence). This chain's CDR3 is CASSHLTDLYF. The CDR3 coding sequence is TGTGCCAGCAGCCACCTGACGGACCTATATTTT.

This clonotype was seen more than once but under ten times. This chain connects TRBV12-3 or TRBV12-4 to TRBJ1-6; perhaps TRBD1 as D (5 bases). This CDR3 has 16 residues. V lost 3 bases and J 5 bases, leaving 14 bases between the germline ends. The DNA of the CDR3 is TGTGCCAGCAGTTTGGCAACCGGGGCTGATAATTCACCCCTCCACTTT. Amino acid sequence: CASSLATGADNSPLHF.

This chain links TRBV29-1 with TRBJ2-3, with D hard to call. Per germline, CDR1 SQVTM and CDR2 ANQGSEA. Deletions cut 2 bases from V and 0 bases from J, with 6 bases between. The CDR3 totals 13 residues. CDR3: CSVEYRSTDTQYF. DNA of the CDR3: TGCAGCGTTGAATATCGAAGCACAGATACGCAGTATTTT.

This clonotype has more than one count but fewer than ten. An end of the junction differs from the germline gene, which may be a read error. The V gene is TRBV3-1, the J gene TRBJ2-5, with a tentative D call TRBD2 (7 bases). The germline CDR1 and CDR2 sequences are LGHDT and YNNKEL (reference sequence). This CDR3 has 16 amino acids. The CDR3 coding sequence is TGTGCCAGCACCCAAGATGGACACAGGGAGGGAAAGACCCAGTACTTC. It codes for CASTQDGHREGKTQYF.

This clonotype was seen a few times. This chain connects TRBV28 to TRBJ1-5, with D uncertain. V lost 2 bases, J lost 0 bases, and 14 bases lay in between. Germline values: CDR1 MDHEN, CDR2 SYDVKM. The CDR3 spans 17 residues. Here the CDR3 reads CASSLDPIQVSNQPQHF. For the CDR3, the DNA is TGTGCCAGCAGTTTAGACCCCATCCAGGTTAGCAATCAGCCCCAGCATTTT. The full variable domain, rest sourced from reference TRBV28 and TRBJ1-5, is DVKVTQSSRYLVKRTGEKVFLECVQDMDHENMFWYRQDPGLGLRLIYFSYDVKMKEKGDIPEGYSVSREKKERFSLILESASTNQTSMYLCASSLDPIQVSNQPQHFGDGTRLSIL.

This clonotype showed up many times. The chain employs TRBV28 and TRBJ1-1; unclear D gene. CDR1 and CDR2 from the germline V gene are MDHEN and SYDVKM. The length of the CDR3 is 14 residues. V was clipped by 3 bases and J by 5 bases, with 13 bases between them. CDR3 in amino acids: CASSFEGEKTEAFF. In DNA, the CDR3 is TGTGCCAGCAGTTTTGAGGGAGAGAAAACTGAAGCTTTCTTT.

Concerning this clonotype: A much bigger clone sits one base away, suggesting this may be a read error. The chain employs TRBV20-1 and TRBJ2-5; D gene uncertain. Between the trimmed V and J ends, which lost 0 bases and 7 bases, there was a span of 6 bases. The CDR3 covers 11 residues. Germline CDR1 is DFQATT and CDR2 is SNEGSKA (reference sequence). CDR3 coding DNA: TGCAGTGCTAGAGATTGGGGGACCCAGTACTTC. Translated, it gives CSARDWGTQYF.

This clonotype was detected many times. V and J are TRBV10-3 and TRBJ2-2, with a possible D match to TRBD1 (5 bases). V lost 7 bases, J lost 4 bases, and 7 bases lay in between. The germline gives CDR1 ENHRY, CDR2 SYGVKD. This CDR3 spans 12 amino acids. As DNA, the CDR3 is TGTGCCATCATGACAGCCACCGGGGAGCTGTTTTTT. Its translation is CAIMTATGELFF.

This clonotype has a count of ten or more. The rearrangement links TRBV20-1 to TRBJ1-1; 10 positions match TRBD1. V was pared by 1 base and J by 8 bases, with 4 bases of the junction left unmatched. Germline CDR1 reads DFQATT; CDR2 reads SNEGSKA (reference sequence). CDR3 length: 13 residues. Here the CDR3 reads CSARGQGAWEAFF. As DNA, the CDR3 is TGCAGTGCTAGAGGACAGGGGGCTTGGGAAGCTTTCTTT.

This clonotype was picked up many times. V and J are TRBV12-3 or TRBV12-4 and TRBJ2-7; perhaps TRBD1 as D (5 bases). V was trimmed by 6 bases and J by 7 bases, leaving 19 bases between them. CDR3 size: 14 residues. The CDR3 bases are TGTGCCAGCAGCCGCACCCCACAGGAATGGGAGCAGTACTTC. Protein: CASSRTPQEWEQYF.

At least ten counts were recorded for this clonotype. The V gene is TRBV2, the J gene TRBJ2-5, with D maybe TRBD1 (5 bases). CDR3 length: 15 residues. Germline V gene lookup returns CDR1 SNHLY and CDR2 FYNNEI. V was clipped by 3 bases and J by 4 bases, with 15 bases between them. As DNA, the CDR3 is TGTGCCAGCAGTGATGGGGTCGATCAGGGAGAGACCCAGTACTTC. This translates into CASSDGVDQGETQYF.

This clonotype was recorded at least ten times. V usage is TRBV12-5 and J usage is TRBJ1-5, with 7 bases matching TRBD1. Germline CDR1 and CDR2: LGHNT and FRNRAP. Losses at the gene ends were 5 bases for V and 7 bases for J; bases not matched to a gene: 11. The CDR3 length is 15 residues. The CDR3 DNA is TGTGCTAGTGGTCCCTCCTCAGGGGGAGGACAGCCCCAGCATTTT. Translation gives CASGPSSGGGQPQHF.

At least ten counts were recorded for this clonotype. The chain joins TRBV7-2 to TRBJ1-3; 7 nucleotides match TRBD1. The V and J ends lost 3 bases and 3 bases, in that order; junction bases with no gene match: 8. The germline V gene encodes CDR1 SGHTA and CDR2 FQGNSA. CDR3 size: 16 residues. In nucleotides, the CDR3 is TGTGCCAGCAGCTTCCCACAGGGGTTGCGTGGAAACACCATATATTTT. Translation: CASSFPQGLRGNTIYF.